Below are 9 T cell receptor beta chains sequenced from a single sample in a study of T cell repertoires in cytomegalovirus infection. What these receptors recognize is not known. TCRdb reprocessed the reads with MiXCR, giving one entry per CDR3 protein. The sample lists hundreds of thousands of distinct CDR3 sequences, 30% to 40% occurring once. Sequencing used cultured PBMCs, obtained from culture after CMV antigen stimulation. The receptor set was obtained from a human donor in good health (CMV status not recorded). Some clones in this sample may be carry-over from other donors' samples.

The V and J genes are TRBV28 and TRBJ1-1, with D uncertain. The V end lost 7 bases, the J end lost 0 bases, and 15 bases lay between the germline ends. Germline CDR1 and CDR2: MDHEN and SYDVKM. This CDR3 spans 15 amino acids. In DNA form, the CDR3 reads TGTGCCAGCACTCCATCACGGACCATGAACACTGAAGCTTTCTTT. Its translation: CASTPSRTMNTEAFF.

V and J are TRBV7-6 and TRBJ1-2; 9 positions match TRBD1. Trimming cost V 5 bases and J 3 bases; bases outside gene matches: 7. The CDR3 covers 15 residues. Germline CDR1 is SGHVS and CDR2 is FNYEAQ. CDR3 DNA sequence: TGTGCCAGCAGCCCGGGACAGGGATTCGACTATGGCTACACCTTC. Translation gives CASSPGQGFDYGYTF.

This clonotype was counted a few times. The gene calls are TRBV29-1 and TRBJ1-1; no firm D call. CDR1 SQVTM and CDR2 ANQGSEA come from the germline V gene. V lost 5 bases, J lost 8 bases, and 15 bases lay in between. The CDR3 covers 12 residues. The CDR3 sequence: CSVTLYPAEAFF. The CDR3 DNA reads TGCAGCGTTACGCTGTACCCGGCAGAAGCTTTCTTT.

This chain joins TRBV6-2 or TRBV6-3 and TRBJ1-1; tentatively, D is TRBD1 (6 bases). Germline CDR1 and CDR2: MNHEY and SVGEGT. Trimming stripped 6 bases from V and 0 bases from J, with 20 bases between. This CDR3 is 17 amino acids long. Here the CDR3 DNA reads TGTGCCAGCAGGAACCTCGGCACCGGACAGATGAACACTGAAGCTTTCTTT. This encodes CASRNLGTGQMNTEAFF.

This clonotype was seen a few times. The rearrangement uses TRBV10-2 and TRBJ2-3; D might be TRBD2 (5 bases). Per the germline V gene, CDR1 is WSHSY and CDR2 is SAAADI. The CDR3 sequence is 14 residues long. V lost 7 bases and J lost 4, with 15 bases in between. The CDR3 DNA reads as TGCGCCAGCACCCCGACTCGAGGGCCAGATACGCAGTATTTT. Encoded protein: CASTPTRGPDTQYF.

This clonotype appeared a few times. The V gene is TRBV7-8, the J gene TRBJ1-5; 8 bases fit TRBD1. This CDR3 is built from 14 residues. After removal of 5 bases from V and 5 bases from J, the junction contained 5 bases not matched to a gene. Germline V CDR1 and CDR2: SGHVS, FQNEAQ. The CDR3 sequence: CASSRTGYDQPQHF. The CDR3 bases are TGTGCCAGCAGCAGGACAGGGTATGATCAGCCCCAGCATTTT. The full variable domain, with the rest looked up from reference TRBV7-8 and TRBJ1-5, is GAGVSQSPRYKVAKRGQDVALRCDPISGHVSLFWYQQALGQGPEFLTYFQNEAQLDKSGLPSDRFFAERPEGSVSTLKIQRTQQEDSAVYLCASSRTGYDQPQHFGDGTRLSIL.

The chain combines TRBV19 with TRBJ1-3; a weak D match, TRBD1 (5 bases). Germline loops: CDR1 LNHDA, CDR2 SQIVND (reference sequence). Trimming took off 6 bases at V and 0 bases at J, with 9 bases between the two ends. This CDR3 region has 14 residues. The CDR3 here is CASRRDRSGNTIYF. In DNA form, the CDR3 reads TGTGCCAGTAGAAGGGACCGCTCTGGAAACACCATATATTTT.

This clonotype was seen many times. J is TRBJ2-1 and V is TRBV7-6; 9 nucleotides match TRBD2. Germline CDR1 is SGHVS and CDR2 is FNYEAQ. The J segment lost 10 bases and the V segment lost 5 bases, leaving 12 bases of the junction unmatched. The CDR3 has 15 amino acids. The CDR3 reads CASSATGTSSREQFF. CDR3 coding DNA: TGTGCCAGCAGCGCTACCGGGACTAGCTCAAGAGAGCAGTTCTTC.

With regard to this clonotype: Without the conserved terminal phenylalanine or tryptophan, this CDR3 likely stems from a read error. The rearrangement uses TRBV7-2 and TRBJ2-1, with D unresolved. The CDR3 sequence is 13 residues long. V was cut by 1 base and J by 12 bases, with 13 bases left in between. The V gene's germline CDR1 is SGHTA and CDR2 FQGNSA. The CDR3, as DNA: TGTGCCAGCAGCTTAGACGTAGGAATAGGGCAGTTCTGC. Translating gives CASSLDVGIGQFC.